This T cell receptor beta chain appears in the sequencing data of a study of T-cell memory formation after mild COVID-19. Study outcomes and limitations: CD4/CD8 balance characterized clones contracting day 15 to 85, and CD4+ skew characterized later expanders.

The CDR3 is 15 residues long. The V and J ends lost 4 bases and 3 bases respectively, with 14 bases between them. The germline gives CDR1 SGHRS, CDR2 YFSETQ. TCRdb fed the 5' RACE reads into MiXCR, producing one record per CDR3 protein. The data contain around 250,000 distinct CDR3 sequences, roughly 9.4% of them seen just once; the ten biggest clones take up around 21%. This clonotype was seen more than once but under ten times. Its antigen is still unknown. The sequenced material came from PBMCs or a T cell subset sorted from them (not recorded which). This sequence joins TRBV5-1 and TRBJ2-1; D is ambiguous. This clonotype originated in a man aged 18 to 35 who had mild COVID-19 (a few samples of this study predate the infection). Cell type and time point are not known. The CDR3 here is CASSARLDGYNEQFF. CDR3 nucleotides: TGCGCCAGCAGCGCCCGACTGGACGGCTACAATGAGCAGTTCTTC. The full variable domain, its missing parts supplied by reference TRBV5-1 and TRBJ2-1, is KAGVTQTPRYLIKTRGQQVTLSCSPISGHRSVSWYQQTPGQGLQFLFEYFSETQRNKGNFPGRFSGRQFSNSRSEMNVSTLELGDSALYLCASSARLDGYNEQFFGPGTRLTVL.